Listed below are T cell receptor beta chains from one sample, sequenced in a study of T cell repertoires in cytomegalovirus infection. Via MiXCR, TCRdb re-called the reads, giving one row per CDR3 protein. The top ten clones hold under 35% of a sample with 150,000 to 200,000 distinct CDR3 sequences, over 25% of them seen once. The source material was PBMCs. Receptor source: a human donor in good health (CMV status not recorded). Some clones in this sample may be carry-over from other donors' samples. The CDR3 runs from the conserved cysteine through the conserved F or W. D genes are given only for firm matches. Part of the rows lack a size; the others show once, few, many or a class for expanded clones.

NA TRBJ1-2 few TRBV29-1 TGCAGCGTTGATGGCTACACCTTC CSVDGYTF
NA TRBJ1-1 NA TRBV6-5 TGTGCCAGCAGTTACTCGAAAGCAGGGTGGAAGGACACTGAAGCTTTCTTT CASSYSKAGWKDTEAFF
TRBD1 TRBJ1-1 NA TRBV5-1 TGCGCCAGCAGCTTGGGGGCAGGACAGGGAAAAGCTTTCTTT CASSLGAGQGKAFF
TRBD2 TRBJ2-5 many TRBV7-2 TGTGCCAGCAGCGGGAGGGGACTAGCGGAAGAGACCCAGTACTTC CASSGRGLAEETQYF
NA TRBJ1-6 few TRBV2 TGTGCCAGCAGTGCCTGGGCAGCTACCTATAATTCACCCCTCCACTTT CASSAWAATYNSPLHF
NA TRBJ1-5 NA TRBV7-8 TGTGCCAGCAGTAGAGGGGCCGGGGGGTATCAGCCCCAGCATTTT CASSRGAGGYQPQHF
TRBD1 TRBJ2-7 NA TRBV7-9 TGTGCCAGCAGCTTAGCCTCGGGACAGGCCGCGCTCGGGGCTCTCTACGAGCAGTACTTC CASSLASGQAALGALYEQYF
NA TRBJ1-1 many TRBV12-3/TRBV12-4 TGTGCCAGCAGTTTTGGGTTGGGGAACACTGAAGCTTTCTTT CASSFGLGNTEAFF
NA TRBJ1-4 few TRBV20-1 TGCAGTGCTAGAGAGCAGGGCGGTGAAAAACTGTTTTTT CSAREQGGEKLFF
NA TRBJ2-1 NA TRBV7-9 TGTGCCAGCAGCTCTCAGGGATACAATGAGCAGTTCTTC CASSSQGYNEQFF
NA TRBJ2-2 many TRBV7-2 TGTGCCAGCAGCTTCGGTGGGGTAGACCCCGGGGAGCTGTTTTTT CASSFGGVDPGELFF
NA TRBJ2-3 NA TRBV9 TGTGCCAGCAGCGTAGCTCAGGTCACAGATACGCAGTATTTT CASSVAQVTDTQYF
TRBD1 TRBJ1-1 NA TRBV20-1 TGCAGTGCCCTTCCTGGACAGGGCGAGGCTGAAGCTTTCTTT CSALPGQGEAEAFF
TRBD2 TRBJ2-1 many TRBV6-2/TRBV6-3 TGTGCCAGCAGTTTCCGGGAGGACTCTTCTGGCGAGCAGTTCTTC CASSFREDSSGEQFF
TRBD1 TRBJ2-3 once TRBV9 TGTGCCAGCAGCGGCGATCCGGGACAGGGACGAGGAGATACGCAGTATTTT CASSGDPGQGRGDTQYF
NA TRBJ2-3 NA TRBV19 TGTGCCAGTAGTATCTGGAGTGGGGAGACGGATACGCAGTATTTT CASSIWSGETDTQYF
TRBD1 TRBJ2-1 few TRBV20-1 TGCAGCACCTCGGAGACAGGGCTTTTCAATGAGCAGTTCTTC CSTSETGLFNEQFF
NA TRBJ1-1 NA TRBV29-1 TGCAGCGTTGCCCGTATAATGAACACTGAAGCTTTCTTT CSVARIMNTEAFF
TRBD1 TRBJ1-4 NA TRBV7-4 TGTGCCAGCATCGGGACAGGCTTCAATGAAAAACTGTTTTTT CASIGTGFNEKLFF
TRBD1 TRBJ2-1 NA TRBV5-5 TGTGCCAGCAGCCAGGGGGGACAGGGAGTGAATGAGCAGTTCTTC CASSQGGQGVNEQFF
NA TRBJ2-3 once TRBV11-2 TGTGCCAGCAGCCCGGGGGCGACTGATACGCAGTATTTT CASSPGATDTQYF
TRBD1 TRBJ1-4 few TRBV5-6 TGTGCCAGCAGCTCGGCCCTGAACAGGGGTTTAACTAATGAAAAACTGTTTTTT CASSSALNRGLTNEKLFF
NA TRBJ2-7 NA TRBV20-1 TGCAGTGCTAGAGATTCCCGGGCAGGGAGCTCCTACGAGCAGTACTTC CSARDSRAGSSYEQYF
TRBD1 TRBJ2-1 NA TRBV6-2/TRBV6-3 TGTGCCAGCAGCCCCGGGACAGGGGGCTTCAATGAGCAGTTCTTC CASSPGTGGFNEQFF
NA TRBJ1-1 many TRBV19 TGTGCCAGTAGTACACAGATTTTGAACACTGAAGCTTTCTTT CASSTQILNTEAFF
NA TRBJ2-3 many TRBV7-2 TGTGCCAGCAGCCCTAACCGGGGCCCAGATACGCAGTATTTT CASSPNRGPDTQYF
TRBD1 TRBJ2-2 NA TRBV6-5 TGTGCCAGCAGTTTGGACAGGGGTCGCACCGGGGAGCTGTTTTTT CASSLDRGRTGELFF
TRBD1 TRBJ2-2 NA TRBV29-1 TGCAGCGTTAGACAGGGGCAGGACACCGGGGAGCTGTTTTTT CSVRQGQDTGELFF
NA TRBJ2-7 few TRBV28 TGTGCCAGCAGCCCGGGCCGCAGACCCTCCTACGAGCAGTACTTC CASSPGRRPSYEQYF
NA TRBJ1-1 NA TRBV6-6 TGTGCCAGCAGGGGGGGTTCCCCGAACACTGAAGCTTTCTTT CASRGGSPNTEAFF
NA TRBJ2-2 many TRBV7-2 TGTGCCAGCACTCCCCTAGCGAGAAGGGAGCTGTTTTTT CASTPLARRELFF
TRBD1 TRBJ1-5 NA TRBV6-6 TGTGCCAGCAGCGATCCCGGACAGGGCGAGGATAGCAATCAGCCCCAGCATTTT CASSDPGQGEDSNQPQHF
NA TRBJ1-6 many TRBV7-3 TGTGCCAGCAGCTTAGATTTCAGATGGTCCTATAATTCACCCCTCCACTTT CASSLDFRWSYNSPLHF
NA TRBJ2-7 NA TRBV4-1 TGCGCCAGCAGCCAAGAGGGGACGGCATTCCCGGACGAGCAGTACTTC CASSQEGTAFPDEQYF
TRBD2 TRBJ2-6 NA TRBV19 TGTGCCAGTAGTATAGATCGGGGGGGCTCTGGGGCCAACGTCCTGACTTTC CASSIDRGGSGANVLTF
NA TRBJ1-5 NA TRBV7-4 TGTGCCAGCAGCGTCGATTATAGCAATCAGCCCCAGCATTTT CASSVDYSNQPQHF
TRBD1 TRBJ1-2 many TRBV7-2 TGTGCCAGCAGCTTAGGACCCACAGGGGCGGTAGGCTACACCTTC CASSLGPTGAVGYTF
TRBD1 TRBJ1-1 NA TRBV12-3/TRBV12-4 TGTGCCAGCAGTTGGACAGGGGATAGTGAAGCTTTCTTT CASSWTGDSEAFF
NA TRBJ1-1 many TRBV12-3/TRBV12-4 TGTGCCAGCAGGTCGGTGAACACTGAAGCTTTCTTT CASRSVNTEAFF
NA TRBJ1-5 NA TRBV19 TGTGCCACCAGTGAGGTCTCGGGCCCAAATCAGCCCCAGCATTTT CATSEVSGPNQPQHF
TRBD1 TRBJ1-6 few TRBV7-6 TGTGCCAGCGGGGGGGAGGGGGCGCGTAATTCACCCCTCCACTTT CASGGEGARNSPLHF
TRBD2 TRBJ2-7 few TRBV11-3 TGTGCCAGCAGCTTACGAGCGGGGGGGCCTTACGAGCAGTACTTC CASSLRAGGPYEQYF
NA TRBJ2-1 few TRBV20-1 TGCAGTGCAACCGTGGGGGGTAATGAGCAGTTCTTC CSATVGGNEQFF
NA TRBJ1-5 few TRBV7-2 TGTGCCAGCAGCTACCTAGGGCCCCAGCATTTT CASSYLGPQHF